Shown below are 22 T cell receptor beta chains from a single sample sequenced in a study of beta chain features in type 1 diabetes. Overall study results and limits: There was a moderate but significant shortening of TCRB CDR3s in all four CD4+ subsets of Type 1 diabetes patients.

Their cognate antigens are unknown. Of the isolated RNA, all was reverse transcribed, and so the sequenced material was expressed TCRB transcripts. The data were produced by immunoSEQ multiplex PCR, yet TCRdb's version contains in-frame clones alone and is incomplete. The table has 95,000 to 150,000 clones, approximately 16% seen once. Sequenced: central memory CD4+ T cells from blood. The receptors were sampled from a man in his thirties or forties with type 1 diabetes.

This clone has just a few counts. This chain connects TRBV4-2 to TRBJ2-1; TRBD2 might be the D (5 bases). V was trimmed by 0 bases and J by 7 bases, leaving 13 bases between them. The germline CDR1 and CDR2 sequences are LGHNA and YNFKEQ. The CDR3 covers 15 residues. The CDR3 nucleotides are TGTGCCAGCAGCCAAGATCAGAGGGTACGGAATGAGCAGTTCTTC. This sequence encodes CASSQDQRVRNEQFF.

J is TRBJ2-7 and V is TRBV9; TRBD2 matches 9 bases. CDR3 length: 14 residues. Germline trimming cut 0 bases from V and 3 bases from J; bases unmatched to any gene: 1. Per germline, CDR1 SGDLS and CDR2 YYNGEE. CDR3 bases: TGTGCCAGCAGCGTAGGACTAGCGGACTACGAGCAGTACTTC. This sequence encodes CASSVGLADYEQYF.

Note on this clone: Different DNA sequences within this sample yield the same CDR3. The chain joins TRBV5-4 to TRBJ2-3, with 7 bases aligning to TRBD2. This CDR3 comprises 14 residues. Germline-derived CDR1 and CDR2 are SGHNT and YYREEE (reference sequence). V was pared by 0 bases and J by 6 bases, with 4 bases of the junction left unmatched. The CDR3 loop is CASSLAGGGDTQYF. CDR3 DNA sequence: TGTGCCAGCAGCTTGGCGGGGGGAGGGGATACGCAGTATTTT.

The V call is TRBV7-2, the J call TRBJ2-1; TRBD1 aligns across 10 bases. Trimming removed 4 bases from V and 14 bases from J; junction bases left unmatched: 14. The CDR3 has 15 amino acids. CDR1 SGHTA and CDR2 FQGNSA come from the germline V gene. The CDR3 DNA follows: TGTGCCAGCAGCTCCAGGGACAGGGGTTTAAAGATGGAGTTCTTC. Translation gives CASSSRDRGLKMEFF.

This clone was seen a few times. The V gene is TRBV6-5, the J gene TRBJ2-3; possibly TRBD1 for D (5 bases). Trimming left V 6 bases short and J 1 base short, with 14 bases between. The CDR3 length is 15 residues. Germline CDR1 and CDR2: MNHEY and SVGAGI. The CDR3 spells CASSPWQGGTDTQYF. The CDR3 nucleotides are TGTGCCAGCAGCCCCTGGCAGGGTGGCACAGATACGCAGTATTTT.

The J gene is TRBJ2-7, the V gene TRBV6-5, with D possibly TRBD2 on 7 matching bases. The CDR3 spans 14 residues. With 7 bases removed from V and 3 bases from J, the gap between germline ends came to 16 bases. Per the germline V gene, CDR1 is MNHEY and CDR2 is SVGAGI. The DNA of the CDR3 is TGTGCCAGCACCTCTCGAGGGGGGGACTACGAGCAGTACTTC. It specifies CASTSRGGDYEQYF.

This clone appeared a few times. The chain recombines TRBV4-3 with TRBJ2-3; D remains ambiguous. V lost 0 bases and J lost 6, with 13 bases in between. Per the germline V gene, CDR1 is LGHNA and CDR2 is YSLEER. The CDR3 has 15 residues. The CDR3 DNA is TGCGCCAGCAGCCAAGATTTCACAGCCGCTGATACGCAGTATTTT. It encodes CASSQDFTAADTQYF.

This chain connects TRBV6-6 to TRBJ2-2; maybe TRBD1 (5 bases). V was clipped by 4 bases and J by 7 bases, with 7 bases between them. The CDR3 sequence is 12 residues long. Per germline, CDR1 MNHNY and CDR2 SVGAGI (reference sequence). The CDR3 is CASSSQGGELFF. DNA of the CDR3: TGTGCCAGCAGTTCCCAGGGCGGGGAGCTGTTTTTT.

The rearrangement links TRBV6-5 to TRBJ2-1; D gene ambiguous. The CDR3 spans 14 residues. Germline V gives CDR1 MNHEY, CDR2 SVGAGI. The V end was cut by 5 bases, the J end by 3 bases, with 11 bases between. The CDR3 here is CASSLFGLYNEQFF. Written as DNA, the CDR3 is TGTGCCAGCAGTCTCTTCGGCCTCTACAATGAGCAGTTCTTC.

This clone has a handful of counts. The J gene is TRBJ2-6, the V gene TRBV11-2, with a possible D match to TRBD2 (5 bases). Germline CDR1 SGHAT, CDR2 FQNNGV. The CDR3 is 17 amino acids. The germline V and J ends were trimmed by 3 bases and 0 bases, with 12 bases remaining between them. CDR3 nucleotides: TGTGCCAGCAGCTTGCATCGGGGTGGCTCTGGGGCCAACGTCCTGACTTTC. It encodes CASSLHRGGSGANVLTF. Full variable domain (rest looked up from reference TRBV11-2 and TRBJ2-6): EAGVAQSPRYKIIEKRQSVAFWCNPISGHATLYWYQQILGQGPKLLIQFQNNGVVDDSQLPKDRFSAERLKGVDSTLKIQPAKLEDSAVYLCASSLHRGGSGANVLTFGAGSRLTVL.

This CDR3 reads CASRKQGTDTQYF. CDR3 DNA: TGTGCCAGCAGAAAGCAGGGGACAGATACGCAGTATTTT. The chain employs TRBV5-6 and TRBJ2-3; possible D gene TRBD1, 6 bases. Between the trimmed V and J ends, which lost 5 bases and 3 bases, there was a span of 10 bases. This CDR3 spans 13 amino acids. The V gene's germline CDR1 is SGHDT and CDR2 YYEEEE.

This clone is deemed medium-sized. This sequence joins TRBV7-2 and TRBJ2-6; 9 bases agree with TRBD1. CDR1 and CDR2 from the germline V gene are SGHTA and FQGNSA. J was trimmed by 2 bases and V by 4 bases; bases with no gene match: 12. This CDR3 spans 19 amino acids. The CDR3 bases are TGTGCCAGCAGCTCTCAGCCCACAGGGGGCGCGGCTGGGGCCAACGTCCTGACTTTC. Residues: CASSSQPTGGAAGANVLTF.

The J gene is TRBJ2-3, the V gene TRBV7-6; no reliable D call. This CDR3 has 17 residues. With 1 base removed from V and 2 bases from J, the gap between germline ends came to 16 bases. Germline loops: CDR1 SGHVS, CDR2 FNYEAQ. The CDR3 nucleotides read TGTGCCAGCAGCTTAGAGGCGGCGAATAGTCCCACAGATACGCAGTATTTT. Protein sequence: CASSLEAANSPTDTQYF.

The chain carries TRBV18 and TRBJ2-6, with D hard to call. The germline CDR1 and CDR2 sequences are KGHSH and LQKENI. V was trimmed by 2 bases and J by 0 bases, leaving 11 bases between them. This CDR3 has 17 amino acids. CDR3 sequence reads: CASSPESVSSGANVLTF. The DNA of the CDR3 is TGTGCCAGCTCACCAGAGTCAGTAAGCTCTGGGGCCAACGTCCTGACTTTC.

To note about this clone: This same CDR3 is encoded by further DNA sequences in the sample. V and J are TRBV7-2 and TRBJ2-2; 7 nucleotides line up with TRBD2. Germline trimming cut 6 bases from V and 7 bases from J; bases unmatched to any gene: 5. The CDR3 has 13 residues. CDR1 is SGHTA, CDR2 FQGNSA, per germline. The CDR3 coding sequence is TGTGCCAGCAGTAGGGAGGGTCTCGGGGAGCTGTTTTTT. This encodes CASSREGLGELFF.

This clone was seen more than once but under ten times. The V call is TRBV29-1, the J call TRBJ2-1; D remains ambiguous. From germline, CDR1 is SQVTM and CDR2 ANQGSEA. This CDR3 is built from 13 residues. Trimming left V 4 bases short and J 0 bases short, with 7 bases between. CDR3 amino acids: CSVGPGSYNEQFF. CDR3 bases: TGCAGCGTTGGGCCAGGCTCCTACAATGAGCAGTTCTTC.

The gene calls are TRBV11-3 and TRBJ1-2, with 8 nucleotides matching TRBD1. The CDR3 consists of 15 residues. The germline V gene has CDR1 SGHNT and CDR2 YENEEA. V shed 5 bases, J shed 4 bases, and the junction held 9 bases outside the gene matches. The CDR3 DNA follows: TGTGCCAGCAGCCCAACAGGGGGGGGTGGCTATGGCTACACCTTC. Protein product: CASSPTGGGGYGYTF.

The chain employs TRBV9 and TRBJ1-2, with D possibly matching TRBD1 (5 bases). Germline V gives CDR1 SGDLS, CDR2 YYNGEE. Trimming removed 0 bases at V and 8 bases at J, with 17 bases between. This CDR3 spans 15 amino acids. The CDR3 DNA reads as TGTGCCAGCAGCGTAGACCCACTGAGGGGCGAGGGCTACACCTTC. Encoded protein: CASSVDPLRGEGYTF.

This chain connects TRBV10-1 to TRBJ2-1; D call uncertain. Trimming pared 5 bases from V and 5 bases from J, leaving 10 bases between. CDR1 is WNHNN, CDR2 SYGVQD, per germline (reference sequence). This CDR3 is 13 amino acids long. CDR3 coding DNA: TGCGCCAGCAGTACCGGGCAGAACAATGAGCAGTTCTTC. Translation: CASSTGQNNEQFF.

In its sample, this clone was seen a few times. The chain joins TRBV7-2 to TRBJ2-1, with 8 bases matching TRBD2. This CDR3 has 16 residues. Losses at the gene ends were 2 bases for V and 0 bases for J; bases not matched to a gene: 3. Germline V gene sequence: CDR1 SGHTA, CDR2 FQGNSA. Here the CDR3 DNA reads TGTGCCAGCAGCTTACTGGCGGGAGGCTCCTACAATGAGCAGTTCTTC. Translated: CASSLLAGGSYNEQFF.

J is TRBJ1-1 and V is TRBV6-1; D is uncertain. The germline V gene has CDR1 MNHNS and CDR2 SASEGT. V was trimmed by 7 bases and J by 6 bases, leaving 6 bases between them. The CDR3 runs 10 residues. CDR3: CASIESEAFF. CDR3 in DNA: TGTGCCAGCATAGAATCTGAAGCTTTCTTT.

This clone was detected many times. The J gene is TRBJ2-2, the V gene TRBV7-8, with 8 nucleotides matching TRBD1. The V gene end was trimmed by 2 bases and the J gene end by 5 bases; junction bases not matched to a gene: 1. The CDR3 totals 14 residues. Germline V CDR1 and CDR2: SGHVS, FQNEAQ. The CDR3 DNA is TGTGCCAGCAGCTTACAGGGGGCGACCGGGGAGCTGTTTTTT. Translation: CASSLQGATGELFF.